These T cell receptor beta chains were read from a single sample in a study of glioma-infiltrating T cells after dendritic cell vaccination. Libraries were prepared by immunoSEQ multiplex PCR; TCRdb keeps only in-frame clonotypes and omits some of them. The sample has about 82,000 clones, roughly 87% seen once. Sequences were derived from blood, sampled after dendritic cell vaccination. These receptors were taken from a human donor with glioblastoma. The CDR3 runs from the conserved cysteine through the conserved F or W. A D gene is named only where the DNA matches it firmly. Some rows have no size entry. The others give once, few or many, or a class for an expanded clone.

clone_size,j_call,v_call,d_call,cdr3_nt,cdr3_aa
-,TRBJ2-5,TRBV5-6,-,TGTGCCAGCAGCTTGGTAGAACAAGAGACCCAGTACTTC,CASSLVEQETQYF
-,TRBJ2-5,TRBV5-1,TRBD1,TGCGCCAGCAGTTACGGACAGGGAGAGACCCAGTACTTC,CASSYGQGETQYF
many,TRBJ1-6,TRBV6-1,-,TGTGCCAGCAGTGAACAGGAGGGGACGAATTCACCCCTCCACTTT,CASSEQEGTNSPLHF
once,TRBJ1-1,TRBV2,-,TGTGCCAGCAGGGACAACGGCGGGGCTGAAGCTTTCTTT,CASRDNGGAEAFF
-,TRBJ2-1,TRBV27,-,TGTGCCAGCAGTTTTCTCAGGGGTGGCAATGAGCAGTTCTTC,CASSFLRGGNEQFF
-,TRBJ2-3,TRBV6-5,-,TGTGCCACCGGAAAGAACTTAGGAGGGGATACGCAGTATTTT,CATGKNLGGDTQYF
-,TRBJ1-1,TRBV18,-,TGTGCCAGCTCACCACGAGAGGGCGGTGAAGCTTTCTTT,CASSPREGGEAFF
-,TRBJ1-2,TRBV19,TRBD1,TGTGCCAGTCGCCAAGGACAGGGCACTAAGGACTATGGCTACACCTTC,CASRQGQGTKDYGYTF
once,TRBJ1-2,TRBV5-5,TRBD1,TGTGCCAGCAGCCCGATGACAGGGTCGAGGGGAGTCGGTGGCTACACCTTC,CASSPMTGSRGVGGYTF
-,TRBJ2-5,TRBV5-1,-,TGCGCCAGCAGCCCTTCCGTGCAGGAACAAGAGACCCAGTACTTC,CASSPSVQEQETQYF
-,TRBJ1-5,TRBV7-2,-,TGTGCCAGCAGCTCGATTGCACAGAACAATCAGCCCCAGCATTTT,CASSSIAQNNQPQHF
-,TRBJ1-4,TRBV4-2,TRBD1,TGTGCCAGCAGCCAAACCGACAGGGCTCAACTGTTTTTT,CASSQTDRAQLFF